This T cell receptor beta chain was captured in a study of human T cells and chemical hapten exposure. TCRdb re-called the RACE reads with MiXCR, one entry per CDR3 protein. In the table there are fewer than 45,000 distinct CDR3 sequences, 3% to 4% of which are singletons. Time point: patch test 1, 2 weeks after DPC sensitization. The sample's treatment: therapeutic diphenylcyclopropenone sensitization with weekly scalp DPC. From whole blood left unfractionated, total RNA was extracted. This CDR3 contains 14 residues. Germline V gives CDR1 ENHRY, CDR2 SYGVKD. V was cut by 4 bases and J by 6 bases, with 12 bases left in between.

The rearrangement uses TRBV10-3 and TRBJ2-2; D perhaps matches TRBD2 (5 bases). The sequence derives from a man between 45 and 60 years old with alopecia areata. Some clones in this sample may be carry-over from other donors' samples. Sequences were derived from whole blood, sampled in connection with sensitization to the hapten diphenylcyclopropenone (DPC). The CDR3: CAISVAVRAGELFF. CDR3 coding DNA: TGTGCCATCAGTGTTGCGGTGAGGGCCGGGGAGCTGTTTTTT.